The 4 T cell receptor beta chains given below trace back to one sample, sequenced in a study of Graves' ophthalmopathy and Graves' hyperthyroidism. RNA transcripts served as template for amplifying TCR beta CDR3 sequences. First-round RT-PCR employed HTBI primers, with a second-round multiplex PCR after it. TCRdb used MiXCR to reprocess the multiplex PCR reads, holding one entry per CDR3 protein. Of 450,000 or so distinct CDR3 sequences in the sample, roughly an eighth were seen once. The sample taken for sequencing was blood. These receptors were obtained from a woman in her thirties with Graves' ophthalmopathy.

Worth noting for this clonotype: A read error may account for a junction end that differs from germline. The chain carries TRBV2 and TRBJ1-6; D is unresolved. The CDR3 runs to 13 residues. Per germline, CDR1 SNHLY and CDR2 FYNNEI. DNA of the CDR3: TGTGTCAGCAGTGAAGAAAAGAGTTCACACCTCCACTTT. Translating gives CVSSEEKSSHLHF.

About this clonotype: A read error may account for a junction end that differs from germline. V and J are TRBV11-2 and TRBJ2-7; possibly TRBD1 or TRBD2 for D (5 bases each). CDR3 size: 16 residues. Germline V gene data show CDR1 as SGHAT and CDR2 as FQNNGV. Here the CDR3 DNA reads TGTGCCAGCAGCATAGACCGCGAATCGGGACGCTACGAGCAGTACTTC. This translates into CASSIDRESGRYEQYF.

Many counts were recorded for this clonotype. The chain links TRBV7-2 to TRBJ1-6; 7 nucleotides line up with TRBD1. V trimming: 8 bases; J trimming: 9 bases; junction bases outside the gene matches: 10. In germline, CDR1 is SGHTA, CDR2 FQGNSA. The CDR3 length is 14 residues. CDR3 region: CASGRQGEGSPLHF. For the CDR3, the DNA is TGTGCCAGCGGGCGACAGGGAGAAGGTTCACCCCTCCACTTT.

This clonotype appeared many times. V usage is TRBV4-1 and J usage is TRBJ1-1; no reliable D call. CDR3 length: 16 residues. V shed 1 base and J shed 0 bases, with 12 bases lying between them. Germline CDR1 MGHRA, CDR2 YSYEKL. The CDR3 spells CASSQVSGYMNTEAFF. CDR3 nucleotides: TGCGCCAGCAGCCAAGTTAGCGGGTACATGAACACTGAAGCTTTCTTT.